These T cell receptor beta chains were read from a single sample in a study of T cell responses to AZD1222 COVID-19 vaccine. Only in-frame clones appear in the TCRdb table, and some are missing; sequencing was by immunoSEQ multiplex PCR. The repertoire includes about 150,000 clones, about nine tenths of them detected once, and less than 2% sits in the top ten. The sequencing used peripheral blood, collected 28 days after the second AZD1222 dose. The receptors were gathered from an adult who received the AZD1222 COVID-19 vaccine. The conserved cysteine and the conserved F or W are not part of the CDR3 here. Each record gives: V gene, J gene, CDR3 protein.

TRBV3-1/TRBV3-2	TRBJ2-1	ASSPLGEGLGNEQF
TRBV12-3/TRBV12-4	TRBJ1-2	ASSPGWGYT
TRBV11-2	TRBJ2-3	ASSLDVATGTTQY
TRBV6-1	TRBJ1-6	ASSEARPGRSPLH
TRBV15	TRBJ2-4	ATSQPPHIQY
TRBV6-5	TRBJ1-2	ASRDRGINYGYT
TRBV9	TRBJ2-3	ASSSTTYRTGGTGDTQY
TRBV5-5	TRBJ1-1	ASSLVKGAGNTEAF
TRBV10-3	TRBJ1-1	AISGQGTGGTEAF
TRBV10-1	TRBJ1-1	ASSESTRAGNTEAF
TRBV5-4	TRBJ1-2	ASSLSEGDGYT
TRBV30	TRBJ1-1	AWSPGPLSRTEAF
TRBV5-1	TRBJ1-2	ASSLDWDGRNYGYT
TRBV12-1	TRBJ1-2	ASRKTGPRGYT
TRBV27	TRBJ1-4	ASSPGRQGYEKLF